Each of the 13 T cell receptor beta chains below was sequenced from the same sample in a study of blood T cell repertoires in COVID-19. Profiling relied on immunoSEQ multiplex PCR, and the TCRdb table lists in-frame clones only, not all of them. The repertoire holds more than 95,000 clones, about four fifths seen once, with more than 3% in the top ten. Sequencing used peripheral blood. The receptors were gathered from a woman older than 75 with active or convalescent COVID-19.

The rearrangement joins TRBV2 to TRBJ1-2, with D possibly being TRBD1 (5 bases). V shed 3 bases and J shed 4 bases, with 15 bases lying between them. CDR1 SNHLY and CDR2 FYNNEI come from the germline V gene. The CDR3 has 15 residues. The CDR3 protein is CASSEYQGSFYGYTF. Here the CDR3 DNA reads TGTGCCAGCAGTGAGTACCAGGGCAGTTTCTATGGCTACACCTTC. Looking up the rest from reference TRBV2 and TRBJ1-2 gives the full variable domain: EPEVTQTPSHQVTQMGQEVILRCVPISNHLYFYWYRQILGQKVEFLVSFYNNEISEKSEIFDDQFSVERPDGSNFTLKIRSTKLEDSAMYFCASSEYQGSFYGYTFGSGTRLTVV.

The genes are TRBV7-6 and TRBJ1-2, with 9 bases that match TRBD1. V was clipped by 3 bases and J by 5 bases; unmatched bases: 7. The CDR3 has 15 residues. Germline V lookup: CDR1 SGHVS, CDR2 FNYEAQ. The CDR3 sequence: CASSFDWTGEYGYTF. CDR3 DNA sequence: TGTGCCAGCAGCTTCGACTGGACAGGGGAGTATGGCTACACCTTC.

This clone was seen more than once but under ten times. This rearrangement joins TRBV2 to TRBJ1-5; the D is unclear. The CDR3 totals 15 residues. V lost 3 bases to trimming and J lost 0 bases, with 9 bases between them. Germline values: CDR1 SNHLY, CDR2 FYNNEI. In DNA form, the CDR3 reads TGTGCCAGCAGTGATGGGCGTAATAGCAATCAGCCCCAGCATTTT. Encoded protein: CASSDGRNSNQPQHF. The variable domain in full, completed from reference TRBV2 and TRBJ1-5, reads EPEVTQTPSHQVTQMGQEVILRCVPISNHLYFYWYRQILGQKVEFLVSFYNNEISEKSEIFDDQFSVERPDGSNFTLKIRSTKLEDSAMYFCASSDGRNSNQPQHFGDGTRLSIL.

The chain uses TRBV2 and TRBJ2-3, with D maybe TRBD2 (5 bases). Germline V gene lookup returns CDR1 SNHLY and CDR2 FYNNEI. This CDR3 comprises 17 residues. V lost 7 bases and J 3 bases, leaving 23 bases between the germline ends. The DNA for the CDR3 is TGTGCCAGCAAAGTTACGCTCGGCGGGTATACGACAGATACGCAGTATTTT. Its protein product is CASKVTLGGYTTDTQYF.

This chain uses TRBV4-1 with TRBJ1-5, with D possibly matching TRBD1 (5 bases). CDR1 and CDR2 (germline): MGHRA, YSYEKL. The CDR3 contains 16 residues. The V end was cut by 0 bases, the J end by 4 bases, with 13 bases between. The CDR3 protein is CASSQDGGFGNQPQHF. The CDR3 nucleotides are TGCGCCAGCAGCCAAGATGGGGGGTTTGGTAATCAGCCCCAGCATTTT.

In its sample, this clone was seen a few times. The chain combines TRBV18 with TRBJ2-7; TRBD1 aligns across 11 bases. Germline-derived CDR1 and CDR2 are KGHSH and LQKENI. J lost 6 bases, V lost 3 bases, and 4 bases had no gene match. The CDR3 has 14 residues. The CDR3 bases are TGTGCCAGCTCACCCGCGGGACAGGGGGTCGAGCAGTACTTC. It is translated as CASSPAGQGVEQYF.

This clone appeared a single time. This sequence joins TRBV6-5 and TRBJ2-1; 9 bases agree with TRBD1. Germline CDR1 reads MNHEY; CDR2 reads SVGAGI. V lost 6 bases, J lost 5 bases, and 8 bases stayed unmatched. This CDR3 has 15 residues. The CDR3 DNA follows: TGTGCCAGCAGGACACACAGGGGGCAGAACAATGAGCAGTTCTTC. Encoded protein: CASRTHRGQNNEQFF.

The V call is TRBV6-2 or TRBV6-3, the J call TRBJ2-7; TRBD2 matches 9 bases. V dropped 4 bases and J dropped 2; count of bases not matched to a gene: 9. This CDR3 is 16 amino acids long. Germline V CDR1 and CDR2: MNHEY, SVGEGT. The CDR3 DNA follows: TGTGCCAGCAGTTTCCCCCTAGCGGGACATACCTACGAGCAGTACTTC. Its protein product is CASSFPLAGHTYEQYF.

This clone has more than one count but fewer than ten. The genes are TRBV28 and TRBJ1-2, with 7 bases identical to TRBD1. From germline, CDR1 is MDHEN and CDR2 SYDVKM. The CDR3 consists of 14 residues. With 2 bases clipped from V and 6 bases from J, the junction kept 6 bases outside the gene matches. This chain's CDR3 is CASSLLDRVHGYTF. For the CDR3, the DNA is TGTGCCAGCAGTTTACTCGACAGGGTACATGGCTACACCTTC.

The V gene is TRBV28, the J gene TRBJ1-5; possible D gene TRBD1, 6 bases. Between the trimmed V and J ends, which lost 4 bases and 5 bases, there was a span of 12 bases. Germline CDR1 MDHEN, CDR2 SYDVKM. This CDR3 region has 14 residues. CDR3 sequence reads: CASSSGQRDQPQHF. The CDR3, as DNA: TGTGCCAGCAGTTCAGGACAGAGAGATCAGCCCCAGCATTTT.

The chain is built from TRBV15 and TRBJ1-5, with 11 bases that match TRBD1. V trimming: 5 bases; J trimming: 0 bases; junction bases outside the gene matches: 6. Germline V gene data show CDR1 as LNHNV and CDR2 as YYDKDF (reference sequence). The CDR3 runs 17 residues. The CDR3 region has the DNA TGTGCCACCAGCCCGGACAGGGGGCTTATTAGCAATCAGCCCCAGCATTTT. Its translation is CATSPDRGLISNQPQHF.

CDR3: CASSESGIGGGGYTF. CDR3 sequence (DNA): TGTGCCAGCAGTGAAAGCGGGATCGGGGGAGGTGGCTACACCTTC. The J gene is TRBJ1-2, the V gene TRBV2, with D perhaps matching TRBD1 (5 bases). V lost 2 bases and J lost 7, with 17 bases in between. This CDR3 is built from 15 residues. The germline V gene encodes CDR1 SNHLY and CDR2 FYNNEI.

The chain links TRBV7-8 to TRBJ1-5; 9 bases are a match to TRBD1. CDR3 length equals 13 residues. Losses at the gene ends were 5 bases for V and 5 bases for J; bases not matched to a gene: 1. Germline V gene lookup returns CDR1 SGHVS and CDR2 FQNEAQ. The CDR3 coding sequence is TGTGCCAGCAGCCGGGACAGGGATCAGCCCCAGCATTTT. The encoded protein is CASSRDRDQPQHF.